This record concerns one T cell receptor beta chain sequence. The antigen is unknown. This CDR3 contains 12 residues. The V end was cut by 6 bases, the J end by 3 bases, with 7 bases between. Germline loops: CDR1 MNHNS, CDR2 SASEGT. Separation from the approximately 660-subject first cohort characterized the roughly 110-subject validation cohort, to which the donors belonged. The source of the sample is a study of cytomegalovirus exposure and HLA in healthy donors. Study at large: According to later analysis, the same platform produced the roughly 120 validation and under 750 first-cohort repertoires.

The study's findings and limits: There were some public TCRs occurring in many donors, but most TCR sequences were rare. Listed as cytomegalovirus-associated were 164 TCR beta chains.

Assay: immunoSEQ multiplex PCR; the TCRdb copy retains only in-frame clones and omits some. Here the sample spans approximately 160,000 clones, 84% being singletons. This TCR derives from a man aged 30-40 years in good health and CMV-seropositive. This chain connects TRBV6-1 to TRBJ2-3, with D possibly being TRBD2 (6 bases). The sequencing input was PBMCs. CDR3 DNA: TGTGCCAGCAGCGGGAGTACAGATACGCAGTATTTT. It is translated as CASSGSTDTQYF.